A single sample is the source of the 28 T cell receptor beta chains below, sequenced in a study of cytomegalovirus exposure and HLA in healthy donors. A multiplex PCR was run with 60 Vbeta primers and 13 Jbeta primers. Clones were read by immunoSEQ multiplex PCR, and TCRdb kept only the in-frame ones, dropping some. This table has 180,000 or so clones, roughly 77% appearing once. The sequencing sample was made of PBMCs. All receptors derive from a woman aged 25 to 39 in good health and CMV-seronegative.

This sequence joins TRBV6-5 and TRBJ2-2; D possibly corresponds to TRBD1 (6 bases). The CDR3 is 11 amino acids. Per the germline V gene, CDR1 is MNHEY and CDR2 is SVGAGI. The V end lost 5 bases, the J end lost 8 bases, and 6 bases lay between the germline ends. As DNA, the CDR3 is TGTGCCAGCAGTCAGGGGGGGGAGCTGTTTTTT. Translating it yields CASSQGGELFF.

The chain links TRBV5-1 to TRBJ1-3, with D tentatively TRBD1 (5 bases). Trimming removed 2 bases at V and 6 bases at J, with 18 bases between. The CDR3 is 16 amino acids. From germline, CDR1 is SGHRS and CDR2 YFSETQ. The CDR3 nucleotides are TGCGCCAGCAGCTTCTACCTGCAGGGTGTGGCAAACACCATATATTTT. It translates to CASSFYLQGVANTIYF. The full variable domain, completed using reference TRBV5-1 and TRBJ1-3, is KAGVTQTPRYLIKTRGQQVTLSCSPISGHRSVSWYQQTPGQGLQFLFEYFSETQRNKGNFPGRFSGRQFSNSRSEMNVSTLELGDSALYLCASSFYLQGVANTIYFGEGSWLTVV.

The chain is built from TRBV9 and TRBJ1-1; D is unresolved. The CDR3 sequence is 15 residues long. The ends were cut back, 0 bases at V and 4 bases at J, with 13 bases in the middle. The V gene's germline CDR1 is SGDLS and CDR2 YYNGEE. CDR3 bases: TGTGCCAGCAGCGTAGGCCCCGATAGGAGCACTGAAGCTTTCTTT. Translated: CASSVGPDRSTEAFF.

This chain joins TRBV27 and TRBJ2-1; the match to TRBD2 covers 8 bases. After removal of 2 bases from V and 2 bases from J, the junction contained 2 bases not matched to a gene. This CDR3 comprises 15 residues. CDR1 and CDR2 from the germline V gene are MNHEY and SMNVEV (reference sequence). The CDR3: CASSLVGLAYNEQFF. CDR3 DNA sequence: TGTGCCAGCAGTTTAGTGGGACTAGCCTACAATGAGCAGTTCTTC.

V gene TRBV13 combines with J gene TRBJ1-6, with TRBD1 identical over 8 bases. Trimming at V came to 6 bases and at J to 9 bases, leaving 4 bases not matched to a gene. From germline, CDR1 is PRHDT and CDR2 FYEKMQ (reference sequence). The CDR3 contains 13 residues. The CDR3 region has the DNA TGTGCCAGCAGATCGGACAGGGCTTCACCCCTCCACTTT. Its protein is CASRSDRASPLHF.

About this clone itself: The sample contains more than one DNA sequence encoding this CDR3. V gene TRBV5-1 combines with J gene TRBJ1-1, with 7 bases identical to TRBD1. Germline assignment: CDR1 SGHRS and CDR2 YFSETQ. V lost 2 bases, J lost 0 bases, and 7 bases stayed unmatched. The CDR3 has 16 amino acids. In nucleotides, the CDR3 is TGCGCCAGCAGCTTAGGCACAGGGGCCATGAACACTGAAGCTTTCTTT. Protein: CASSLGTGAMNTEAFF.

The count of this clone is one. The genes are TRBV12-5 and TRBJ1-1, with D unresolved. CDR1 is LGHNT and CDR2 is FRNRAP in the germline V gene. V gave up 2 bases and J gave up 8 bases, with 12 bases separating them. The CDR3 has 13 residues. The CDR3 DNA follows: TGTGCTAGTGGTTTGTCCCTGGGAGAGGAAGCTTTCTTT. Translating gives CASGLSLGEEAFF.

The chain links TRBV5-3 to TRBJ1-2; 8 bases align to TRBD1. TRBV5-3 is designated an ORF whose function remains uncertain. V shed 9 bases and J 1 base; nucleotides not matched to a gene: 14. The CDR3 length is 16 residues. The CDR3 DNA is TGTGCCATAAAGGGGGGCAGGGGGCCGAATAACTATGGCTACACCTTC. It codes for CAIKGGRGPNNYGYTF.

The chain has TRBV2 and TRBJ1-2; no clear D. V shed 2 bases and J shed 6 bases, with 10 bases lying between them. The germline gives CDR1 SNHLY, CDR2 FYNNEI. The CDR3 runs 13 residues. CDR3 region: CASSESPGDGYTF. CDR3 in DNA: TGTGCCAGCAGTGAATCCCCGGGAGATGGCTACACCTTC.

V and J are TRBV2 and TRBJ2-7; D is unresolved. The CDR3 is 11 residues long. CDR1 is SNHLY, CDR2 FYNNEI, per germline. V lost 6 bases, J lost 3 bases, and 6 bases lay in between. This CDR3 is CASSPDYEQYF. CDR3 DNA sequence: TGTGCCAGCAGCCCAGACTACGAGCAGTACTTC.

The chain couples TRBV6-5 to TRBJ1-2, with D tentatively TRBD1 (6 bases). Per the germline V gene, CDR1 is MNHEY and CDR2 is SVGAGI. The length of the CDR3 is 14 residues. V shed 1 base and J shed 2 bases, with 8 bases lying between them. The CDR3 DNA is TGTGCCAGCAGTTACTTACAGGGAAACTATGGCTACACCTTC. Translation gives CASSYLQGNYGYTF.

V is TRBV7-9 and J is TRBJ1-2, with 10 bases aligning to TRBD1. V was pared by 4 bases and J by 3 bases, with 5 bases of the junction left unmatched. CDR3 size: 15 residues. Per the germline V gene, CDR1 is SEHNR and CDR2 is FQNEAQ (reference sequence). CDR3 in DNA: TGTGCCAGCAGCTCAAAAGGACAGGGGGACTATGGCTACACCTTC. Protein sequence: CASSSKGQGDYGYTF.

In nucleotides, the CDR3 is TGTGCCAGCAGTTTCCTACAGGAAACACTTAACTATGGCTACACCTTC. It codes for CASSFLQETLNYGYTF. J is TRBJ1-2 and V is TRBV28; D may be TRBD1 (5 bases). The CDR3 consists of 16 residues. Between the trimmed V and J ends, which lost 3 bases and 1 base, there was a span of 15 bases. From germline, CDR1 is MDHEN and CDR2 SYDVKM.

This rearrangement joins TRBV5-1 to TRBJ1-1; D is unclear. With 0 bases removed from V and 11 bases from J, the gap between germline ends came to 11 bases. The CDR3 runs to 12 residues. Per germline, CDR1 SGHRS and CDR2 YFSETQ. CDR3 protein: CASSLGAREAFF. As DNA, the CDR3 is TGCGCCAGCAGCTTGGGGGCTAGGGAGGCTTTCTTT.

The J gene is TRBJ2-7, the V gene TRBV18; perhaps TRBD1 as D (6 bases). V was shortened by 3 bases and J by 5 bases, with 17 bases between the two germline ends. CDR3 size: 15 residues. Looked up from germline, CDR1 is KGHSH and CDR2 is LQKENI. The CDR3 nucleotides read TGTGCCAGCTCACCTACAGGGACCGGTGTCGACGAGCAGTACTTC. Its protein product is CASSPTGTGVDEQYF.

The J gene is TRBJ2-1, the V gene TRBV4-3; 8 bases map to TRBD2. Germline V CDR1 and CDR2: LGHNA, YSLEER. With V trimmed by 1 base and J by 4 bases, 9 bases remained unmatched. This CDR3 has 17 residues. The CDR3 loop reads CASSQGAGGGTYNEQFF. Here the CDR3 DNA reads TGCGCCAGCAGCCAAGGCGCCGGGGGGGGTACTTACAATGAGCAGTTCTTC.

The chain is built from TRBV5-6 and TRBJ2-2, with D maybe TRBD1 (6 bases). Germline-derived CDR1 and CDR2 are SGHDT and YYEEEE. The V end lost 0 bases, the J end lost 5 bases, and 11 bases lay between the germline ends. CDR3 size: 15 residues. CDR3 region: CASSLGGGWTGELFF. CDR3 in DNA: TGTGCCAGCAGCTTGGGTGGGGGCTGGACCGGGGAGCTGTTTTTT.

V gene TRBV6-5 combines with J gene TRBJ1-1; D is uncertain. The CDR3 loop spans 14 amino acids. V lost 2 bases, J lost 0 bases, and 7 bases lay in between. The germline V gene has CDR1 MNHEY and CDR2 SVGAGI. CDR3 loop: CASSYASVNTEAFF. CDR3 DNA: TGTGCCAGCAGTTACGCTTCGGTGAACACTGAAGCTTTCTTT.

V usage is TRBV19 and J usage is TRBJ2-1, with a weak D call TRBD2 (6 bases). The V end lost 1 base, the J end lost 9 bases, and 13 bases lay between the germline ends. CDR1 LNHDA and CDR2 SQIVND come from the germline V gene (reference sequence). This CDR3 has 14 residues. The CDR3 nucleotides read TGTGCCAGTAGTATAGTTGCGACTAGGGGTGAGCAGTTCTTC. Amino acid sequence: CASSIVATRGEQFF.

V usage is TRBV19 and J usage is TRBJ2-7; D may be TRBD1 (6 bases). This CDR3 is built from 13 residues. Germline CDR1 LNHDA, CDR2 SQIVND (reference sequence). Trimming stripped 9 bases from V and 2 bases from J, with 14 bases between. The CDR3 DNA is TGTGCCAGCTCAGCAGGGGCCCCCTACGAGCAGTACTTC. Translated, it gives CASSAGAPYEQYF.

This rearrangement joins TRBV10-3 to TRBJ2-3, with 8 bases identical to TRBD2. Germline V gene lookup returns CDR1 ENHRY and CDR2 SYGVKD. The length of the CDR3 is 13 residues. V shed 6 bases, J shed 5 bases, and the junction held 4 bases outside the gene matches. CDR3 region: CAIRRGALDTQYF. The CDR3 DNA is TGTGCCATCAGGCGGGGGGCATTAGATACGCAGTATTTT.

V and J are TRBV5-1 and TRBJ2-7, with 7 bases fitting TRBD1. CDR1 SGHRS and CDR2 YFSETQ come from the germline V gene. V shed 4 bases, J shed 3 bases, and the junction held 16 bases outside the gene matches. This CDR3 contains 17 residues. This CDR3 reads CASSPTTRDRNYYEQYF. The CDR3 nucleotides read TGCGCCAGCAGCCCAACGACCCGGGACAGAAATTACTACGAGCAGTACTTC.

The chain carries TRBV1 and TRBJ1-2; TRBD1 is the table's D call, not checked against the DNA. TRBV1 is assigned pseudogene status. CDR3 size: 19 residues. The CDR3 nucleotides are TGCACCAGCAGCCACTCGACCGGGAGATCCAGGGGGACGAACTATGGCTACACCTTC. It translates to CTSSHSTGRSRGTNYGYTF.

The J gene is TRBJ1-3, the V gene TRBV5-1, with TRBD1 matching 9 bases. J lost 0 bases, V lost 0 bases, and 1 base had no gene match. Germline V lookup: CDR1 SGHRS, CDR2 YFSETQ. The CDR3 length is 16 residues. This CDR3 is CASSLAGQGSGNTIYF. CDR3 in DNA: TGCGCCAGCAGCTTGGCGGGACAGGGCTCTGGAAACACCATATATTTT.

The CDR3 protein is CATRQGSYNSPLHF. CDR3 nucleotides: TGTGCCACCCGACAGGGCTCCTATAATTCACCCCTCCACTTT. The gene calls are TRBV15 and TRBJ1-6, with TRBD1 matching over 7 bases. Trimming removed 8 bases from V and 0 bases from J; junction bases left unmatched: 1. The CDR3 loop spans 14 amino acids. Germline CDR1 is LNHNV and CDR2 is YYDKDF (reference sequence).

V and J are TRBV25-1 and TRBJ2-5; the match to TRBD1 covers 8 bases. V lost 3 bases to trimming and J lost 5 bases; unmatched junction nucleotides: 11. The germline V gene encodes CDR1 MGHDK and CDR2 SYGVNS. This CDR3 is built from 16 residues. CDR3 residues: CASSDSDLRDRETQYF. The DNA of the CDR3 is TGTGCCAGCAGTGACTCTGACCTTCGGGACAGGGAGACCCAGTACTTC.

The CDR3 DNA is TGTGCCAGCACCTCCCGGGTCGGGAGGAACACAGATACGCAGTATTTT. It yields the protein CASTSRVGRNTDTQYF. This chain connects TRBV6-6 to TRBJ2-3; 7 bases are a match to TRBD2. Germline loops: CDR1 MNHNY, CDR2 SVGAGI (reference sequence). The CDR3 consists of 16 residues. With V trimmed by 7 bases and J by 2 bases, 12 bases remained unmatched.

The CDR3 nucleotides read TGTGCCAGCAGCCGGACAGGAGCCTCCTACGAGCAGTACTTC. Translating gives CASSRTGASYEQYF. V usage is TRBV7-9 and J usage is TRBJ2-7, with 7 bases lining up with TRBD1. V was pared by 5 bases and J by 0 bases, with 4 bases of the junction left unmatched. CDR1 and CDR2 from the germline V gene are SEHNR and FQNEAQ (reference sequence). The CDR3 extends over 14 amino acids.